This passage covers 28 T cell receptor beta chains from one sample sequenced in a study of Tregs in tolerant kidney transplant recipients. The nonmyeloablative bone marrow transplants came from related graft donors, with transient mixed chimerism. Assay: immunoSEQ multiplex PCR; the TCRdb copy retains only in-frame clones and omits some. The specimen's table records approximately 6,000 clones. Sequenced material: CD8+ T cells from blood (PBMCs), taken 12 months after the transplant. The receptors shown here come from a human patient who received a combined kidney and bone marrow transplant. T cells may partly derive from the graft donor.

The chain's CDR3 is CASSLPPTSGRGKETQYF. The CDR3 DNA, read in part, is TGCGCCAGCAGCTTGCCGCCAACTAGCGGGAGGGGGAAAGAGACC. The V call is TRBV5-1, the J call TRBJ2-5, with TRBD2 identical over 13 bases. The CDR3 goes on 3 residues after the read ends, and that part is filled in from the germline J gene. V shed 1 base, J shed 3 bases, and the junction held 9 bases outside the gene matches. Germline CDR1 SGHRS, CDR2 YFSETQ. This CDR3 is 18 amino acids long.

Turning to this clone: The CDR3 is cut off 3 residues early in the read; its end comes from the germline J gene. V gene TRBV6-2 or TRBV6-3 combines with J gene TRBJ1-1; D remains unclear. CDR3 size: 15 residues. Germline CDR1 is MNHEY and CDR2 is SVGEGT. The V end was cut by 0 bases, the J end by 1 base, with 9 bases between. The CDR3 bases that were read are TGTGCCAGCAGTTACTCGAGGGTTGCGAACACTGAA. Its protein is CASSYSRVANTE. The full-length CDR3 reads as CASSYSRVANTEAFF.

Details on this clone: The read halts 3 residues ahead of the CDR3 end, with the missing end drawn from the germline J gene. The V call is TRBV7-2, the J call TRBJ1-1, with D perhaps matching TRBD1 (6 bases). Trimming took off 2 bases at V and 5 bases at J, with 12 bases between the two ends. CDR1 is SGHTA and CDR2 is FQGNSA in the germline V gene. The CDR3 runs 14 residues. CDR3: CASSLYRDGTEAFF. The sequenced part of the CDR3 DNA is TGTGCCAGCAGCTTATACAGGGACGGGACTGAA.

For this clone: The junction shows a germline mismatch at one end, possibly a read error. The CDR3 bases that were read are TGCGCCAGCAGCCAAGATCGGAGGGCAGGGCTCTACAATGAG. As protein: CASSQDRRAGLYNE. The whole CDR3 sequence is CASSQDRRAGLYNEQFF. The V call is TRBV4-2, the J call TRBJ2-1; D might be TRBD2 (6 bases). The read comes to an end 3 residues before the CDR3 does, leaving the germline J gene to fill in the end. Germline V gives CDR1 LGHNA, CDR2 YNFKEQ. This CDR3 spans 17 amino acids.

To note about this clone: The sequenced fragment ends 3 residues before the CDR3 boundary, so the rest is inferred from the germline J gene. The chain uses TRBV16 and TRBJ1-3, with a possible D match to TRBD1 (5 bases). Germline values: CDR1 KGHSY, CDR2 FQNENV. V lost 1 base, J lost 1 base, and 8 bases lay in between. The CDR3 has 15 residues. Incomplete CDR3 DNA: TGTGCCAGCAGCCAATTCGGGGGGTCTGGAAACACC. Amino acids: CASSQFGGSGNT. The CDR3, in full, reads CASSQFGGSGNTIYF.

Comments on this clone: The read halts 3 residues ahead of the CDR3 end, with the missing end drawn from the germline J gene. The rearrangement joins TRBV19 to TRBJ2-7; possible D gene TRBD2, 6 bases. V dropped 6 bases and J dropped 3 bases, with 15 bases sitting between them. CDR1 and CDR2 from the germline V gene are LNHDA and SQIVND (reference sequence). The CDR3 length is 14 residues. CDR3 DNA, as far as it was read: TGTGCCAGTAGGAAGGCAGGGAGGTTCTACGAG. Amino acid sequence: CASRKAGRFYE. The entire CDR3 protein is CASRKAGRFYEQYF. The full variable domain, rest sourced from reference TRBV19 and TRBJ2-7, is DGGITQSPKYLFRKEGQNVTLSCEQNLNHDAMYWYRQDPGQGLRLIYYSQIVNDFQKGDIAEGYSVSREKKESFPLTVTSAQKNPTAFYLCASRKAGRFYEQYFGPGTRLTVT.

Concerning this clone itself: The read is 3 residues too short to cover the CDR3 end, so that end is filled in from the germline J gene. This rearrangement joins TRBV20-1 to TRBJ1-1, with D perhaps TRBD1 (6 bases). This CDR3 contains 13 residues. V lost 3 bases to trimming and J lost 1 base, with 9 bases between them. Looked up from germline, CDR1 is DFQATT and CDR2 is SNEGSKA (reference sequence). CDR3 DNA (partial): TGCAGTGCTAGTGGGGGCGCGAACACTGAA. This gives the protein CSASGGANTE. The entire CDR3 is CSASGGANTEAFF.

In the case of this clone: The CDR3 extends 3 residues past the end of the read, so its final part is completed from the germline J gene. The V call is TRBV29-1, the J call TRBJ1-2; D gene ambiguous. CDR1 and CDR2 (germline): SQVTM, ANQGSEA. V shed 1 base and J shed 3 bases, with 6 bases lying between them. The length of the CDR3 is 12 residues. CDR3 DNA, as far as it was read: TGCAGCGTTGAAGTTGGCTACTATGGC. Its translation is CSVEVGYYG. In full, the CDR3 is CSVEVGYYGYTF.

On this clone: The read ends 3 residues before the CDR3 terminus; that terminus is restored from the germline J gene. V is TRBV19 and J is TRBJ2-2; the match to TRBD2 covers 7 bases. CDR3 length: 18 amino acids. The germline V gene has CDR1 LNHDA and CDR2 SQIVND (reference sequence). With V trimmed by 5 bases and J by 0 bases, 12 bases remained unmatched. CDR3 protein: CASSGLAAGAPNTGELFF. The CDR3 DNA, read in part, is TGTGCCAGTAGTGGTCTAGCGGCCGGGGCCCCGAACACCGGGGAG.

Remarks on this clone: The CDR3 is cut off 3 residues early in the read; its end comes from the germline J gene. The genes are TRBV23-1 and TRBJ2-7; TRBD1 matches at 9 bases. TRBV23-1 is an ORF for which the function is uncertain. The junction had 9 bases not matched to a gene; V was cut back by 6 bases and J by 6 bases. This CDR3 is 14 amino acids long. The CDR3 region is CASSLRDREREQYF. The part of the CDR3 DNA that was read is TGCGCCAGCAGCCTTAGGGACAGGGAACGCGAG.

As to this clone: The read stops 3 residues short of the end of the CDR3; the missing end is completed from the germline J gene. V and J are TRBV5-4 and TRBJ1-2; a weak D match, TRBD1 (5 bases). CDR3 length: 14 amino acids. V was pared by 4 bases and J by 3 bases, with 13 bases between. Per the germline V gene, CDR1 is SGHNT and CDR2 is YYREEE (reference sequence). CDR3 DNA, as far as it was read: TGTGCCAGCAGCCTGCTGGGACTTGACTATGGC. The encoded protein is CASSLLGLDYG. In full, the CDR3 is CASSLLGLDYGYTF.

A remark on this clone: The CDR3 end lies 3 residues beyond the end of the read and is filled in from the germline J gene. The J gene is TRBJ2-7, the V gene TRBV5-4, with D maybe TRBD2 (5 bases). The germline V gene has CDR1 SGHNT and CDR2 YYREEE (reference sequence). The CDR3 is made up of 14 amino acids. The V end lost 4 bases, the J end lost 4 bases, and 15 bases lay between the germline ends. CDR3 loop: CASSLEGSIYEQYF. The sequenced part of the CDR3 DNA is TGTGCCAGCAGCCTCGAGGGCAGTATTTACGAG.

CDR3: CASSRGTSPDTQYF. Partial CDR3 DNA: TGTGCCAGCTCCCGGGGGACGAGTCCAGATACG. This chain connects TRBV18 to TRBJ2-3, with D maybe TRBD2 (6 bases). The sequence runs out 3 residues before the end of the CDR3; the remainder is reconstructed from the germline J gene. In germline, CDR1 is KGHSH, CDR2 LQKENI. V lost 6 bases and J lost 4, with 14 bases in between. The CDR3 has 14 amino acids.

With respect to this clone: A read error may produce the germline difference seen at one junction end. The CDR3 end lies 3 residues beyond the end of the read and is filled in from the germline J gene. V usage is TRBV30 and J usage is TRBJ2-1; 12 positions agree with TRBD2. The V gene's germline CDR1 is GTSNPN and CDR2 SVGIG (reference sequence). The CDR3 is 13 residues long. The CDR3 reads CTIASGRAGEQFF. The part of the CDR3 DNA that was read is TGCACCATTGCTAGCGGGAGGGCCGGTGAG.

A word on this clone: The read terminates 3 residues ahead of where the CDR3 ends, so the germline J gene completes it. The rearrangement uses TRBV10-3 and TRBJ2-7, with 8 bases aligning to TRBD1. Per germline, CDR1 ENHRY and CDR2 SYGVKD. The CDR3 sequence is 14 residues long. V was pared by 9 bases and J by 5 bases, with 12 bases of the junction left unmatched. CDR3 protein: CAIDQGAEADEQYF. The DNA read from the CDR3 is TGTGCCATTGATCAGGGGGCAGAGGCTGACGAG.

For this clone: The read ends 3 residues shy of where the CDR3 ends; the end is completed using the germline J gene. V is TRBV5-1 and J is TRBJ1-1, with 7 bases fitting TRBD1. The CDR3 runs 16 residues. Trimming cost V 6 bases and J 3 bases; bases outside gene matches: 14. Germline V CDR1 and CDR2: SGHRS, YFSETQ. The CDR3 reads CASTALQTGMDTEAFF. The covered CDR3 bases are TGCGCCAGCACCGCATTACAGACAGGGATGGACACTGAA.

With regard to this clone: The CDR3 end falls 3 residues outside the read, so it is completed with the germline J gene. This chain joins TRBV7-9 and TRBJ2-5; perhaps TRBD1 as D (6 bases). Germline CDR1 SEHNR, CDR2 FQNEAQ (reference sequence). The CDR3 spans 14 residues. The V gene lost 9 bases and the J gene lost 0 bases, with 14 bases spanning the gap. The DNA read from the CDR3 is TGTGCCAGTCAAGTACAGGGTTACCAAGAGACC. It yields the protein CASQVQGYQET. The entire CDR3 sequence reads CASQVQGYQETQYF.

As to this clone: Read coverage stops 3 residues before the CDR3 terminus; the germline J gene supplies the remainder. The chain uses TRBV4-2 and TRBJ2-7; a weak D match, TRBD1 (5 bases). Trimming took 3 bases from V and 2 from J, leaving 8 bases between them. The CDR3 has 13 residues. The germline gives CDR1 LGHNA, CDR2 YNFKEQ. Here the CDR3 reads CASSQAGPYEQYF. The CDR3 bases that were read are TGTGCCAGCAGCCAGGCAGGGCCCTACGAG.

The CDR3 sequence: CASSVSREGNYGYTF. Partial CDR3 DNA: TGTGCCAGCAGCGTCTCTAGAGAGGGGAACTATGGC. The chain carries TRBV9 and TRBJ1-2; D is perhaps TRBD1 (5 bases). The CDR3 end falls 3 residues outside the read, so it is completed with the germline J gene. The CDR3 extends over 15 amino acids. V lost 2 bases to trimming and J lost 2 bases, with 13 bases between them. Germline values: CDR1 SGDLS, CDR2 YYNGEE.

The CDR3 DNA, read in part, is TGTGCCAGCAGTGACCGCGCAGGGCGCTACGAG. Amino acids: CASSDRAGRYE. The entire CDR3 protein is CASSDRAGRYEQYF. The gene calls are TRBV28 and TRBJ2-7; tentative D call: TRBD1 (5 bases). Read sequence stops 3 residues before the CDR3 end, and the germline J gene provides the missing end. CDR3 length: 14 amino acids. Trimming pared 5 bases from V and 3 bases from J, leaving 14 bases between. Germline V lookup: CDR1 MDHEN, CDR2 SYDVKM. The full variable domain, rest sourced from reference TRBV28 and TRBJ2-7, is DVKVTQSSRYLVKRTGEKVFLECVQDMDHENMFWYRQDPGLGLRLIYFSYDVKMKEKGDIPEGYSVSREKKERFSLILESASTNQTSMYLCASSDRAGRYEQYFGPGTRLTVT.

To note about this clone: The read falls 3 residues short of the CDR3 end, and the missing part is taken from the germline J gene. V is TRBV30 and J is TRBJ2-5; tentatively, D is TRBD1 (7 bases). The CDR3 runs 15 residues. CDR1 is GTSNPN and CDR2 is SVGIG in the germline V gene (reference sequence). V was pared by 4 bases and J by 1 base, with 16 bases between. The CDR3 reads CAWTLGGTAQETQYF. Incomplete CDR3 DNA: TGTGCCTGGACCCTAGGCGGGACAGCCCAAGAGACC.

Concerning this clone: The read gets to within 3 residues of the CDR3 end, and the germline J gene fills in the rest. The gene calls are TRBV4-2 and TRBJ2-7, with TRBD1 matching 9 bases. With 4 bases clipped from V and 0 bases from J, the junction kept 4 bases outside the gene matches. The CDR3 contains 15 residues. The germline CDR1 and CDR2 sequences are LGHNA and YNFKEQ. The CDR3 loop reads CASSLPGQGSYEQYF. The sequenced CDR3 bases are TGTGCCAGCAGCCTGCCGGGACAGGGCTCCTACGAG.

As for this clone: The read halts 3 residues ahead of the CDR3 end, with the missing end drawn from the germline J gene. This chain links TRBV29-1 with TRBJ2-4; D call uncertain. V was cut by 4 bases and J by 0 bases, with 10 bases left in between. This CDR3 contains 14 residues. In germline, CDR1 is SQVTM, CDR2 ANQGSEA. The CDR3 reads CSVVASLAKNIQYF. The covered CDR3 bases are TGCAGCGTTGTGGCATCCCTAGCCAAAAACATT. The variable domain in full, with the rest retrieved from reference TRBV29-1 and TRBJ2-4, is SAVISQKPSRDICQRGTSLTIQCQVDSQVTMMFWYRQQPGQSLTLIATANQGSEATYESGFVIDKFPISRPNLTFSTLTVSNMSPEDSSIYLCSVVASLAKNIQYFGAGTRLSVL.

The CDR3 spells CATSDWGGQDNEQFF. The covered CDR3 bases are TGTGCCACCAGTGATTGGGGGGGACAAGACAATGAG. The rearrangement uses TRBV24-1 and TRBJ2-1; possibly TRBD2 for D (7 bases). The CDR3 end falls 3 residues outside the read, so it is completed with the germline J gene. Trimming removed 2 bases from V and 5 bases from J, with 12 bases in between. Germline V gene lookup returns CDR1 KGHDR and CDR2 SFDVKD. The CDR3 covers 15 residues.

About this clone itself: The read ends 3 residues early relative to the CDR3; the germline J gene fills the gap. The rearrangement links TRBV29-1 to TRBJ2-1; the D gene is possibly TRBD1 (6 bases). Trimming removed 4 bases from V and 9 bases from J, with 16 bases in between. Germline values: CDR1 SQVTM, CDR2 ANQGSEA. The CDR3 contains 13 residues. The CDR3 sequence: CSVGAGEDSEQFF. The sequenced CDR3 bases are TGCAGCGTTGGGGCAGGGGAAGATAGTGAG.

Comment on this clone: The CDR3 extends 3 residues past the end of the read, so its final part is completed from the germline J gene. The rearrangement links TRBV15 to TRBJ2-7; 12 nucleotides line up with TRBD2. This CDR3 is built from 16 residues. V lost 4 bases, J lost 6 bases, and 10 bases stayed unmatched. Germline CDR1 LNHNV, CDR2 YYDKDF (reference sequence). The CDR3 reads CATSTDWTSGIGEQYF. The sequenced CDR3 bases are TGTGCCACCAGCACCGATTGGACTAGCGGGATCGGCGAG.

A remark on this clone: The read terminates 3 residues ahead of where the CDR3 ends, so the germline J gene completes it. The chain couples TRBV7-2 to TRBJ2-2, with 10 nucleotides matching TRBD2. This CDR3 has 17 residues. The V gene's germline CDR1 is SGHTA and CDR2 FQGNSA. The CDR3 region is CASRLAQAGGPGGELFF. The sequenced CDR3 bases are TGTGCAAGTCGCTTAGCGCAAGCGGGAGGGCCCGGCGGGGAG.

On this clone itself: The read falls 3 residues short of the CDR3 end, and the missing part is taken from the germline J gene. The chain has TRBV28 and TRBJ2-1; D may be TRBD2 (6 bases). V lost 4 bases and J lost 8, with 15 bases in between. The length of the CDR3 is 14 residues. Germline lookup yields CDR1 MDHEN and CDR2 SYDVKM. The CDR3 sequence is CASSSPGLHDEQFF. The DNA read from the CDR3 is TGTGCCAGCAGTTCCCCGGGACTGCATGATGAG.